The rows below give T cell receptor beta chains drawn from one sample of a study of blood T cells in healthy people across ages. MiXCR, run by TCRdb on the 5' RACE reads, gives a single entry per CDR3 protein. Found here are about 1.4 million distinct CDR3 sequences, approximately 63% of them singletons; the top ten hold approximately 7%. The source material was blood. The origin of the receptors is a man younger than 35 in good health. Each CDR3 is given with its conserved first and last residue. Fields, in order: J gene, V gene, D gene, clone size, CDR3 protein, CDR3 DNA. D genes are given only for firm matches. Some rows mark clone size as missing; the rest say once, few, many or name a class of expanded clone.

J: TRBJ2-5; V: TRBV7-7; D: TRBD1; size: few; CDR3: CASSLWTGTQETQYF; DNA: TGTGCCAGCAGCCTCTGGACAGGGACTCAAGAGACCCAGTACTTC
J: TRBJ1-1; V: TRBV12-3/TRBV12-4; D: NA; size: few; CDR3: CASSLSGEGVKAFF; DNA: TGTGCCAGCAGTCTAAGTGGGGAGGGCGTGAAAGCTTTCTTT
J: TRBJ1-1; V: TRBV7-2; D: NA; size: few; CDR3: CASSYIPLTGGNTEAFF; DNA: TGTGCCAGCAGCTACATTCCCCTCACGGGGGGGAACACTGAAGCTTTCTTT
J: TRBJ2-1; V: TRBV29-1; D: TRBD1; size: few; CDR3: CSVEGGQGSYNEQFF; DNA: TGCAGCGTTGAAGGGGGACAGGGTTCGTACAATGAGCAGTTCTTC
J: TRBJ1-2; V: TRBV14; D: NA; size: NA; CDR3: CASSPGSWETNYGYTF; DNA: TGTGCCAGCAGCCCAGGGTCCTGGGAAACTAACTATGGCTACACCTTC
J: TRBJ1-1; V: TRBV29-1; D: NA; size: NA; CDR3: CSVGHKKGSADMNTEAFF; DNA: TGCAGCGTTGGGCATAAAAAAGGGTCAGCTGATATGAACACTGAAGCTTTCTTT
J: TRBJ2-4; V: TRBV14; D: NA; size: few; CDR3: CASSQMAGNIQYF; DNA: TGTGCCAGCAGCCAAATGGCGGGAAACATTCAGTACTTC
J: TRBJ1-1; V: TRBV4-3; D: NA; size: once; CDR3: CASSQDLWDTEAFF; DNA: TGCGCCAGCAGCCAAGATCTCTGGGACACTGAAGCTTTCTTT
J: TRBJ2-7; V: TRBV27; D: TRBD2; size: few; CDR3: CASSFKGGRAPAYEQYF; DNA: TGTGCCAGCAGTTTTAAGGGCGGGAGGGCCCCAGCCTACGAGCAGTACTTC
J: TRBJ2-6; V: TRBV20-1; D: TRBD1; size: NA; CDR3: CSAEGGDSGANVLTF; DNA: TGCAGTGCTGAAGGGGGCGACTCTGGGGCCAACGTCCTGACTTTC
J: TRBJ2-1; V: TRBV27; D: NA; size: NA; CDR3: CASSNTQRTNNEQFF; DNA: TGTGCCAGCAGTAACACCCAGCGGACTAACAATGAGCAGTTCTTC
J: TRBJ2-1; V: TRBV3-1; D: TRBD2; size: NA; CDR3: CASTLREGAYNEQFF; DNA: TGTGCCAGCACCCTGCGGGAGGGGGCCTACAATGAGCAGTTCTTC
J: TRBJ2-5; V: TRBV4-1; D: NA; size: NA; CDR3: CASSQDPAVQETQYF; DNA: TGCGCCAGCAGCCAAGATCCCGCGGTCCAAGAGACCCAGTACTTC
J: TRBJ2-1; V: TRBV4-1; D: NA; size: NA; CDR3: CASSQVSAVYNEQFF; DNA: TGCGCCAGCAGCCAAGTTAGCGCCGTGTACAATGAGCAGTTCTTC
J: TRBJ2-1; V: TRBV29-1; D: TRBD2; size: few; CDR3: CSVDPGGRSEQFF; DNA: TGCAGCGTTGACCCCGGGGGGAGGAGTGAGCAGTTCTTC
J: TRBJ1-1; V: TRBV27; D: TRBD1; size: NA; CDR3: CASWTGRGGVGTEAFF; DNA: TGTGCCAGCTGGACAGGGCGGGGTGGTGTGGGGACTGAAGCTTTCTTT
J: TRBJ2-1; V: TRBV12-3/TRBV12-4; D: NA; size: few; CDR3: CASSSAGALVGNEQFF; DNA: TGTGCCAGCAGTTCCGCAGGAGCCCTGGTGGGCAATGAGCAGTTCTTC
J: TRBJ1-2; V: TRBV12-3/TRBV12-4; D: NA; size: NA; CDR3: CASSFHGKANYGYTF; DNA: TGTGCCAGCAGTTTTCATGGGAAAGCTAACTATGGCTACACCTTC
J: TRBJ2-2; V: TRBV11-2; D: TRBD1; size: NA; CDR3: CASSFGQGGNTGELFF; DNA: TGTGCCAGCAGCTTCGGACAGGGAGGGAACACCGGGGAGCTGTTTTTT
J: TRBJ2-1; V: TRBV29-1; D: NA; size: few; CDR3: CSVEDGFSFEQFF; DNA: TGCAGCGTTGAAGATGGTTTCAGCTTCGAGCAGTTCTTC
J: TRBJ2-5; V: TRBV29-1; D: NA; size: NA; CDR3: CSAEWGWGEQYF; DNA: TGCAGCGCCGAATGGGGCTGGGGGGAGCAGTACTTC
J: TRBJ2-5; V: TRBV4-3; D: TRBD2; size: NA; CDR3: CASSPAYRASGYQETQYF; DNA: TGCGCCAGCAGCCCAGCATACCGGGCTAGCGGCTACCAAGAGACCCAGTACTTC
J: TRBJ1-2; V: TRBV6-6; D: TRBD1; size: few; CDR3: CASSYGTGGNGYTF; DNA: TGTGCCAGCAGTTACGGAACAGGGGGGAATGGCTACACCTTC
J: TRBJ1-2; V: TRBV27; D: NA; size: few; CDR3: CASSLMPDAGMGYTF; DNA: TGTGCCAGCAGTTTAATGCCTGACGCAGGAATGGGCTACACCTTC
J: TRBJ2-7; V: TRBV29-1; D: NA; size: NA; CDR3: CSVEDHGQGSYEQYF; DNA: TGCAGCGTTGAAGATCACGGGCAGGGCTCCTACGAGCAGTACTTC
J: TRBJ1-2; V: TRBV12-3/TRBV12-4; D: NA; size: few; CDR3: CASRGAGLTF; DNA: TGTGCCAGCAGAGGAGCAGGGCTCACCTTC
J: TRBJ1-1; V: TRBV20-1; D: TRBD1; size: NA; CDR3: CSARVWTGNTEAFF; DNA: TGCAGTGCTAGAGTATGGACAGGGAACACTGAAGCTTTCTTT
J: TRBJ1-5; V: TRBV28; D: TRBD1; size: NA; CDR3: CASIIQGANNQPQHF; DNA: TGTGCCAGCATTATACAGGGGGCGAACAATCAGCCCCAGCATTTT
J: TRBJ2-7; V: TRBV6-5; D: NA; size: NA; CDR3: CASSYRWGGYEQYF; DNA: TGTGCCAGCAGTTACAGGTGGGGAGGCTACGAGCAGTACTTC
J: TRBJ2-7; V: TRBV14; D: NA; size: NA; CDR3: CASSLTTGSPYEQYF; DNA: TGTGCCAGCAGCCTGACGACAGGATCCCCCTACGAGCAGTACTTC
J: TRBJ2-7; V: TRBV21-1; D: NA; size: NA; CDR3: CASSKNQERAYEQYF; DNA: TGTGCCAGCAGCAAAAACCAAGAACGGGCCTACGAGCAGTACTTC
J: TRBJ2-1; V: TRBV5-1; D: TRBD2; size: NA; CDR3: CASSLGVGGRANNEQFF; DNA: TGCGCCAGCAGCTTGGGGGTCGGCGGGAGGGCCAACAATGAGCAGTTCTTC
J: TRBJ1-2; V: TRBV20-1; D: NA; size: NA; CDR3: CIPDADYYGYTF; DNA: TGCATTCCGGACGCGGACTACTATGGCTACACCTTC
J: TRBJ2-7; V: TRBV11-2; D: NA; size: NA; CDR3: CASSLSEGTLNTYEQYF; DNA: TGTGCCAGCAGCTTGTCGGAGGGGACACTTAACACCTACGAGCAGTACTTC
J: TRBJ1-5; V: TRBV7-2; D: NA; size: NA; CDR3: CASSLGGQVYSNQPQHF; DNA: TGTGCCAGCAGCTTAGGGGGACAAGTTTATAGCAATCAGCCCCAGCATTTT
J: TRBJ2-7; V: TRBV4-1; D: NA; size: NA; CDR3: CASSQFRGGKQYF; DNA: TGCGCCAGCAGCCAATTCCGTGGGGGTAAGCAGTACTTC
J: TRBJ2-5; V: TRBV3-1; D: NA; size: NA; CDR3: CASSHLKETQYF; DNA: TGTGCCAGCAGCCACCTAAAAGAGACCCAGTACTTC
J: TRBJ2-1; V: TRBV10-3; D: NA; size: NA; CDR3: CAISETKTTYNEQFF; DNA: TGTGCCATCAGTGAGACAAAGACTACCTACAATGAGCAGTTCTTC
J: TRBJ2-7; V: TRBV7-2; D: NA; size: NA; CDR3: CASSSVQFYEQYF; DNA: TGTGCCAGCAGCTCGGTTCAATTCTACGAGCAGTACTTC
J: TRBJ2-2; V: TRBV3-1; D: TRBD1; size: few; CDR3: CASSQNRGSGELFF; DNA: TGTGCCAGCAGCCAAAACAGGGGATCCGGGGAGCTGTTTTTT
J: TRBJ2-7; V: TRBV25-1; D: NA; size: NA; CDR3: CASSEYGSYEQYF; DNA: TGTGCCAGCAGTGAATATGGAAGCTACGAGCAGTACTTC
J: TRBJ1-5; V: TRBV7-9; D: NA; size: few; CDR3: CASGQGNQPQHF; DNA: TGTGCCAGCGGGCAGGGGAATCAGCCCCAGCATTTT
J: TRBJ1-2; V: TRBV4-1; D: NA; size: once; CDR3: CASSQDLSPTPYTF; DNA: TGCGCCAGCAGCCAAGATCTTTCGCCGACTCCTTACACCTTC
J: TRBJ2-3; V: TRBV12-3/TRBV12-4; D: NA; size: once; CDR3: CAITVADTQYF; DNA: TGTGCCATCACCGTCGCAGATACGCAGTATTTT
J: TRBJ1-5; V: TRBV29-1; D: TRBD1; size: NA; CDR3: CSVETGGDQPQHF; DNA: TGCAGCGTTGAAACAGGGGGGGATCAGCCCCAGCATTTT
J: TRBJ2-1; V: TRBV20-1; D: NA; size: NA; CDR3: CSAHTPLAGPHNEQFF; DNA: TGCAGTGCCCACACGCCCTTGGCTGGCCCTCACAATGAGCAGTTCTTC
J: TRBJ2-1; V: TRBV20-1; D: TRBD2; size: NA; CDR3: CSARNTQGLAHLGEQFF; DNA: TGCAGTGCTAGGAATACCCAGGGACTAGCCCACCTCGGTGAGCAGTTCTTC
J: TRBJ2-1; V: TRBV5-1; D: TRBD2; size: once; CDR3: CASSLKVAGAMQFF; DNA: TGCGCCAGCAGCCTCAAGGTAGCGGGAGCGATGCAGTTCTTC
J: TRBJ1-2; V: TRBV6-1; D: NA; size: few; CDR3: CASSEAHGQAIYGYTF; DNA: TGTGCCAGCAGTGAAGCGCACGGCCAGGCTATCTATGGCTACACCTTC
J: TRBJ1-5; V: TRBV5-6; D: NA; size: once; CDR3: CASITAADISNQPQHF; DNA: TGTGCCAGCATAACGGCAGCCGATATTAGCAATCAGCCCCAGCATTTT
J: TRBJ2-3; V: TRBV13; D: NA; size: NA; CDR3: CASSLEWARDTQYF; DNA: TGTGCCAGCAGCCTCGAGTGGGCCCGGGATACGCAGTATTTT